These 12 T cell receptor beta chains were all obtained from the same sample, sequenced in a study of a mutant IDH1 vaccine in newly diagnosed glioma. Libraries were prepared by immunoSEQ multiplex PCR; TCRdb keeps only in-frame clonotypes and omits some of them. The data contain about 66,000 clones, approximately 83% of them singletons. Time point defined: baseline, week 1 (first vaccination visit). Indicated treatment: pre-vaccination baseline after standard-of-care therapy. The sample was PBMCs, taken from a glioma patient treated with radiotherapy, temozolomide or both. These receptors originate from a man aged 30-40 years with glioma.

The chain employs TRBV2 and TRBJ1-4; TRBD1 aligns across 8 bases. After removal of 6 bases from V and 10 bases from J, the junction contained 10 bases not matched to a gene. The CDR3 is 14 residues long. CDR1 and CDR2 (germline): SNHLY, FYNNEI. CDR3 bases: TGTGCCAGCAGGCAACAGGGGGGGTCGGGAAAACTGTTTTTT. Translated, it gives CASRQQGGSGKLFF.

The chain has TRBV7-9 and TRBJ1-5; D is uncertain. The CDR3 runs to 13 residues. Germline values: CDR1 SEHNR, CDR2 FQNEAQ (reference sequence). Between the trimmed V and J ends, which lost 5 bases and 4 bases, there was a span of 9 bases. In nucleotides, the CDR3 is TGTGCCAGCAGCCGGGAAGGGAATCAGCCCCAGCATTTT. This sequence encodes CASSREGNQPQHF.

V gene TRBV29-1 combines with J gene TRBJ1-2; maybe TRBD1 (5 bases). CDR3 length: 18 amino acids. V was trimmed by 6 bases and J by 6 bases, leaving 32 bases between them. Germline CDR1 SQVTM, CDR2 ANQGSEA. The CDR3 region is CSVNYRGEKPDIRHGYTF. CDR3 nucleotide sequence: TGCAGCGTCAACTATCGGGGGGAGAAACCTGATATACGACATGGCTACACCTTC.

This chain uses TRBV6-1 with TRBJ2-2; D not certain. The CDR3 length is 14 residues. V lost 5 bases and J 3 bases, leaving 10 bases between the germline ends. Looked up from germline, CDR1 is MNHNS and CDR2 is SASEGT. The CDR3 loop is CASSRPADTGELFF. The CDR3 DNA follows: TGTGCCAGCAGTCGGCCAGCTGACACCGGGGAGCTGTTTTTT.

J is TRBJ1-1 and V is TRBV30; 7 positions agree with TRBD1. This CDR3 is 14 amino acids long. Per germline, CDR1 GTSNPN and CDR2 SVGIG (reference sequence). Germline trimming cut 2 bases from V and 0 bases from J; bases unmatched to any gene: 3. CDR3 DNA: TGTGCCTGGAGTAGGGGGCCCCTGAACACTGAAGCTTTCTTT. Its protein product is CAWSRGPLNTEAFF.

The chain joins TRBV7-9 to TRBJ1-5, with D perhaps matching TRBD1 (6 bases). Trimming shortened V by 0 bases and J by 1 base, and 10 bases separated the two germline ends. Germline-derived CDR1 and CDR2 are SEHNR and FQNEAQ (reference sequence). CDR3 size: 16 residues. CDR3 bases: TGTGCCAGCAGCTTAGCAGGGGGGGGCAGCAATCAGCCCCAGCATTTT. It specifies CASSLAGGGSNQPQHF.

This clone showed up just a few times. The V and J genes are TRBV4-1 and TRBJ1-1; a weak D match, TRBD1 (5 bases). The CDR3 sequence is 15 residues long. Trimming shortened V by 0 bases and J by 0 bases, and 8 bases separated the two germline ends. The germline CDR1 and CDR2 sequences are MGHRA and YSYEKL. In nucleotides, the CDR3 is TGCGCCAGCAGCCAAGATCAAGGGGTGAACACTGAAGCTTTCTTT. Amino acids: CASSQDQGVNTEAFF.

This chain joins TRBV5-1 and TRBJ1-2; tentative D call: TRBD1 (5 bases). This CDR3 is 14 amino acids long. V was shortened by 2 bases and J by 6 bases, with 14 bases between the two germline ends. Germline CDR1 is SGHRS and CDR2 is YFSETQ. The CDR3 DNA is TGCGCCAGCAGCTTAAATCCGGGACTCGATGGCTACACCTTC. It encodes CASSLNPGLDGYTF.

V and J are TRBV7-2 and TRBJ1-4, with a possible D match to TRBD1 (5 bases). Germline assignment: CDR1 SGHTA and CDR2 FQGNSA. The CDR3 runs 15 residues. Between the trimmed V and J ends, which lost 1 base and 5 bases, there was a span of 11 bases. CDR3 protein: CASSLVSQVNEKLFF. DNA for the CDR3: TGTGCCAGCAGCTTAGTTTCACAGGTCAATGAAAAACTGTTTTTT.

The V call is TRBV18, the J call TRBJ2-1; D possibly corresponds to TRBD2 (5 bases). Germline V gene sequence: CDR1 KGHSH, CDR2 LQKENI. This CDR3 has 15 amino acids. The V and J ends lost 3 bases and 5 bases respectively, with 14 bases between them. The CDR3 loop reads CASSPGLSEDNEQFF. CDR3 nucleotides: TGTGCCAGCTCACCCGGGTTATCGGAGGACAATGAGCAGTTCTTC.

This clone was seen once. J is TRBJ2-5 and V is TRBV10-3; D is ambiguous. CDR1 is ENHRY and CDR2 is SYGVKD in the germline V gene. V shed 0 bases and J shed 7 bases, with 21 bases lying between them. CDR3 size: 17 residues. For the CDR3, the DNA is TGTGCCATCAGTGAGTCCCGTGGGCCCACGGGCACCGGGACCCAGTACTTC. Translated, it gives CAISESRGPTGTGTQYF.

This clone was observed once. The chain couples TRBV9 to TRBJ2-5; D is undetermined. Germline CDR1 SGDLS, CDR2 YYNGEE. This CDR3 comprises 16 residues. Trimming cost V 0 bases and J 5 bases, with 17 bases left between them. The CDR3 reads CASSVGTRRPEETQYF. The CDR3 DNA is TGTGCCAGCAGCGTAGGGACCCGTCGGCCAGAGGAGACCCAGTACTTC. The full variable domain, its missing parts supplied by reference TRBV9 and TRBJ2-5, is DSGVTQTPKHLITATGQRVTLRCSPRSGDLSVYWYQQSLDQGLQFLIQYYNGEERAKGNILERFSAQQFPDLHSELNLSSLELGDSALYFCASSVGTRRPEETQYFGPGTRLLVL.